The rows below give T cell receptor beta chains drawn from one sample of a study of T cell responses to AZD1222 COVID-19 vaccine. TCRdb's copy holds only in-frame clones and misses some; the assay was immunoSEQ multiplex PCR. This table holds approximately 170,000 clones, more than 80% found once. Sequenced here: peripheral blood, sampled on day 0 of AZD1222 vaccination. Receptors were obtained from an adult in good health. Both conserved end residues are part of each CDR3. A D gene is named only where the DNA matches it firmly. Not all rows give a size; the values are once, few, many and, for expanded clones, a class.

J: TRBJ2-2
size: NA
V: TRBV18
D: NA
CDR3: CASSPDRNTGELFF
DNA: TGTGCCAGCTCGCCGGACAGGAACACCGGGGAGCTGTTTTTT

J: TRBJ2-5
size: NA
V: TRBV9
D: TRBD2
CDR3: CASSPGLAVIQETQYF
DNA: TGTGCCAGCAGCCCGGGACTAGCGGTAATCCAAGAGACCCAGTACTTC

J: TRBJ2-1
size: NA
V: TRBV7-7
D: TRBD1
CDR3: CASSLVRGHEQFF
DNA: TGTGCTAGCAGCTTAGTGAGGGGGCACGAGCAGTTCTTC

J: TRBJ1-5
size: once
V: TRBV15
D: NA
CDR3: CATSRDPGSQPQHF
DNA: TGTGCCACCAGCAGAGATCCGGGATCTCAGCCCCAGCATTTT

J: TRBJ1-3
size: NA
V: TRBV10-3
D: NA
CDR3: CAISARQSISGNTIYF
DNA: TGTGCCATCAGTGCCCGACAGTCAATTTCTGGAAACACCATATATTTT

J: TRBJ2-3
size: NA
V: TRBV7-9
D: TRBD2
CDR3: CASSLGLAVGDTQYF
DNA: TGTGCCAGCAGCCTGGGACTAGCGGTTGGAGATACGCAGTATTTT

J: TRBJ1-1
size: NA
V: TRBV7-3
D: NA
CDR3: CASSTGMNTEAFF
DNA: TGTGCCAGCAGCACGGGGATGAACACTGAAGCTTTCTTT

J: TRBJ1-2
size: NA
V: TRBV3-1/TRBV3-2
D: NA
CDR3: CASSQEWGHYGYTF
DNA: TGTGCCAGCAGCCAAGAATGGGGGCACTATGGCTACACCTTC

J: TRBJ1-2
size: NA
V: TRBV20-1
D: NA
CDR3: CSPGGVSGYTF
DNA: TGCAGCCCCGGAGGGGTGAGTGGCTACACCTTC

J: TRBJ2-1
size: NA
V: TRBV7-6
D: NA
CDR3: CASSTTTSSYNEQFF
DNA: TGTGCCAGCAGCACGACTACGAGCTCCTACAATGAGCAGTTCTTC

J: TRBJ2-3
size: NA
V: TRBV6-6
D: NA
CDR3: CASTKGGFGTQYF
DNA: TGTGCCAGCACTAAAGGGGGGTTCGGTACGCAGTATTTT

J: TRBJ1-3
size: NA
V: TRBV7-3
D: NA
CDR3: CASSPSSGGNTIYF
DNA: TGTGCCAGCAGCCCATCTTCAGGGGGAAACACCATATATTTT

J: TRBJ2-3
size: NA
V: TRBV4-3
D: NA
CDR3: CASSPSASTDTQYF
DNA: TGCGCCAGCAGCCCCAGCGCTAGCACAGATACGCAGTATTTT

J: TRBJ1-1
size: NA
V: TRBV7-8
D: NA
CDR3: CASSLPGIEDTEAFF
DNA: TGTGCCAGCAGCTTACCAGGGATTGAAGACACTGAAGCTTTCTTT

J: TRBJ2-1
size: once
V: TRBV5-6
D: NA
CDR3: CASSLGGAAWQFF
DNA: TGTGCCAGCAGCTTGGGTGGGGCAGCTTGGCAGTTCTTC

J: TRBJ2-2
size: NA
V: TRBV5-6
D: NA
CDR3: CASSHSRGAAGELFF
DNA: TGTGCCAGCAGCCACTCTCGGGGAGCCGCCGGGGAGCTGTTTTTT

J: TRBJ1-1
size: NA
V: TRBV4-2
D: NA
CDR3: CASSQEGAEAFF
DNA: TGTGCCAGCAGCCAAGAGGGTGCTGAAGCTTTCTTT

J: TRBJ1-4
size: NA
V: TRBV2
D: NA
CDR3: CASSGVFRRTTNEKLFF
DNA: TGTGCCAGCAGTGGGGTCTTTAGGAGGACAACTAATGAAAAACTGTTTTTT

J: TRBJ1-1
size: NA
V: TRBV9
D: NA
CDR3: CASAQWADLNTEAFF
DNA: TGTGCCAGTGCCCAGTGGGCGGATTTGAACACTGAAGCTTTCTTT

J: TRBJ2-2
size: once
V: TRBV9
D: TRBD1
CDR3: CASSPRTGGPGELFF
DNA: TGTGCCAGCAGCCCCCGGACAGGGGGCCCCGGGGAGCTGTTTTTT

J: TRBJ2-7
size: NA
V: TRBV4-1
D: NA
CDR3: CASSQSDRSYEQYF
DNA: TGCGCCAGCAGCCAATCCGACAGGAGCTACGAGCAGTACTTC

J: TRBJ1-1
size: NA
V: TRBV18
D: NA
CDR3: CASSPQKNTEAFF
DNA: TGTGCCAGCTCACCACAGAAGAACACTGAAGCTTTCTTT

J: TRBJ2-2
size: once
V: TRBV19
D: NA
CDR3: CASSIMANTGELFF
DNA: TGTGCCAGTAGTATTATGGCTAACACCGGGGAGCTGTTTTTT

J: TRBJ2-5
size: NA
V: TRBV27
D: NA
CDR3: CASSLEGSGPIGETQYF
DNA: TGTGCCAGCAGCCTAGAGGGCAGTGGACCTATAGGGGAGACCCAGTACTTC

J: TRBJ1-2
size: NA
V: TRBV13
D: NA
CDR3: CASSLSEGPQYGYTF
DNA: TGTGCCAGCAGCTTATCGGAGGGGCCCCAGTATGGCTACACCTTC

J: TRBJ1-2
size: NA
V: TRBV6-5
D: NA
CDR3: CASSRGGRRGGYTF
DNA: TGTGCCAGCAGTAGGGGGGGCCGACGGGGAGGCTACACCTTC

J: TRBJ1-4
size: NA
V: TRBV19
D: NA
CDR3: CASSGRATNEKLFF
DNA: TGTGCCAGTAGCGGAAGAGCAACTAATGAAAAACTGTTTTTT

J: TRBJ2-5
size: NA
V: TRBV6-5
D: NA
CDR3: CASSSDRRRSETQYF
DNA: TGTGCCAGCAGTTCGGACAGACGTCGGTCAGAGACCCAGTACTTC

J: TRBJ1-3
size: NA
V: TRBV7-9
D: NA
CDR3: CASSLAGVGNTIYF
DNA: TGTGCCAGCAGCCTCGCGGGGGTTGGAAACACCATATATTTT

J: TRBJ2-2
size: NA
V: TRBV6-5
D: NA
CDR3: CASSPDRITGELFF
DNA: TGTGCCAGCAGCCCGGACAGAATCACCGGGGAGCTGTTTTTT

J: TRBJ1-1
size: NA
V: TRBV6-1
D: NA
CDR3: CASSERESWTEAFF
DNA: TGTGCCAGCAGTGAGCGGGAGTCCTGGACTGAAGCTTTCTTT

J: TRBJ2-3
size: NA
V: TRBV11-1
D: NA
CDR3: CASSLVGGSSTDTQYF
DNA: TGTGCCAGCAGCTTAGTTGGGGGATCTAGCACAGATACGCAGTATTTT

J: TRBJ1-4
size: NA
V: TRBV7-9
D: NA
CDR3: CASSLGRDTRATNEKLFF
DNA: TGTGCCAGCAGCTTAGGTCGGGATACGCGGGCAACTAATGAAAAACTGTTTTTT

J: TRBJ2-1
size: NA
V: TRBV6-1
D: NA
CDR3: CASSDGRLRGGNEQFF
DNA: TGTGCCAGCAGTGACGGACGCCTCAGAGGTGGCAATGAGCAGTTCTTC

J: TRBJ2-5
size: few
V: TRBV6-5
D: NA
CDR3: CASIFGNRARETQYF
DNA: TGTGCCAGCATTTTCGGGAATAGGGCAAGGGAGACCCAGTACTTC

J: TRBJ1-2
size: NA
V: TRBV29-1
D: NA
CDR3: CSVVRDYGYTF
DNA: TGCAGCGTTGTTAGGGACTATGGCTACACCTTC

J: TRBJ1-1
size: NA
V: TRBV12-3/TRBV12-4
D: TRBD1
CDR3: CASSLLGQGEAFF
DNA: TGTGCCAGCAGTTTACTTGGACAGGGTGAAGCTTTCTTT

J: TRBJ2-7
size: NA
V: TRBV30
D: TRBD1
CDR3: CAWSSGQGYEQYF
DNA: TGTGCCTGGAGTTCGGGACAGGGCTACGAGCAGTACTTC

J: TRBJ2-2
size: NA
V: TRBV6-6
D: NA
CDR3: CASSLAGRNTGELFF
DNA: TGTGCCAGCAGTTTGGCAGGGCGAAACACCGGGGAGCTGTTTTTT